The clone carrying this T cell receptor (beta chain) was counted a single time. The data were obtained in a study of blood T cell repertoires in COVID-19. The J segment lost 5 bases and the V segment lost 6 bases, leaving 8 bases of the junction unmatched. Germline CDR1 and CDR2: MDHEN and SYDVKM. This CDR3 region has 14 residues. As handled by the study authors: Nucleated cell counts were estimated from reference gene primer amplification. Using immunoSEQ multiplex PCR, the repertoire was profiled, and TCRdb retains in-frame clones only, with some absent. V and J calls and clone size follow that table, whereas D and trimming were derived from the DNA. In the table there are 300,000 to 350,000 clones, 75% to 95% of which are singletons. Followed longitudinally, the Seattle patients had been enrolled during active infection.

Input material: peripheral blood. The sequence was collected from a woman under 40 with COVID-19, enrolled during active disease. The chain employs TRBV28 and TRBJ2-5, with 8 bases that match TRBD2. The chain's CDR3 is CASSQFSGMETQYF. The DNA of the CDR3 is TGTGCCAGCAGCCAGTTTAGCGGGATGGAGACCCAGTACTTC.